This T cell receptor beta chain was sequenced for a study of CD8 T cells in ankylosing spondylitis. Whole-study results and caveats: Past research had described some motif variants in reactive arthritis synovial fluid and blood. Seemingly characteristic of ankylosing spondylitis blood was a TCR beta motif consisting of roughly 8 highly homologous variants.

Scientists made TCR beta libraries using quantitative 5'-RACE with molecular barcodes. One entry per CDR3 protein results from TCRdb running MiXCR on the 5' RACE reads. The sample records around 450,000 distinct CDR3 sequences, 25% to 30% being singletons. With 3 bases removed from V and 6 bases from J, the gap between germline ends came to 19 bases. The CDR3 loop spans 16 amino acids. Germline CDR1 and CDR2: SEHNR and FQNEAQ (reference sequence). With respect to this clonotype: As yet, its antigen is unknown.

The J gene is TRBJ2-3, the V gene TRBV7-9; D assignment may be TRBD1 or TRBD2 (5 bases each). The TCR originated in a male donor with ankylosing spondylitis. Material: blood, either unsorted or a sorted T cell fraction (not recorded which). Written as DNA, the CDR3 is TGTGCCAGCAGCTTGGGGACGGGACCCCGTCCGGATACGCAGTATTTT. As protein: CASSLGTGPRPDTQYF.